A selection of T cell receptor beta chains follows, all from one sample in a study of OX40 agonist ivuxolimab in advanced cancers. The protocol was immunoSEQ multiplex PCR, while the TCRdb copy is restricted to in-frame clones and leaves out a portion. The sample consists of about 56,000 clones, roughly nine tenths of them appearing once. The specimen comprised CD4+ or CD8+ T cells sorted from blood, sampled in a trial of the OX40 agonist ivuxolimab. The receptors stem from an adult with an advanced solid tumor such as melanoma, head and neck, liver or kidney cancer. Each CDR3 is given with its conserved first and last residue. Fields, in order: V gene, clone size, J gene, D gene, CDR3 DNA, CDR3 protein. D genes are given only for firm matches. Part of the rows lack a size; the others show once, few, many or a class for expanded clones.

>TRBV5-4|-|TRBJ2-3|TRBD1
TGTGCCAGCAGCTTAAACAGGGGGAGACATACGCAGTATTTT
CASSLNRGRHTQYF
>TRBV11-2|-|TRBJ2-2|-
TGTGCCAGCAGCTTGGAGAGGACCGGGGAGCTGTTTTTT
CASSLERTGELFF
>TRBV7-2|-|TRBJ2-3|-
TGTGCCAGCAGCTTGAATAGGGGGACAGATACGCAGTATTTT
CASSLNRGTDTQYF
>TRBV29-1|-|TRBJ2-3|-
TGCAGCCCCTACCTCCTAGAGAGGGGTACGCAGTATTTT
CSPYLLERGTQYF
>TRBV4-1|-|TRBJ1-1|TRBD1
TGCGCCAGCAGCTACCAGACAGGGATGGCTTTCTTT
CASSYQTGMAFF
>TRBV28|-|TRBJ1-5|-
TGTGCCAGCAGTTCCGTGGGCCCGCCGCGGGGGAATCAGCCCCAGCATTTT
CASSSVGPPRGNQPQHF
>TRBV6-5|-|TRBJ1-2|TRBD1
TGTGCCAGCAGTTACCTCCGGGACAGTGACGGCTACACCTTC
CASSYLRDSDGYTF
>TRBV13|-|TRBJ1-1|-
TGTGCCAGCAGCTTAGAGGCGGGGGCGCGCACTGAAGCTTTCTTT
CASSLEAGARTEAFF
>TRBV19|-|TRBJ2-7|TRBD1
TGTGCCAGTAGTATGGGCCCATCCGGGACAGGGTCCTACGAGCAGTACTTC
CASSMGPSGTGSYEQYF
>TRBV11-1|-|TRBJ2-2|-
TGTGCCAGCAGCACCTGGACAGACGCCGGGGAGCTGTTTTTT
CASSTWTDAGELFF
>TRBV5-4|-|TRBJ2-1|-
TGTGCCAGCAGCTTGGACAGTGGGAGCTCCTACAATGAGCAGTTCTTC
CASSLDSGSSYNEQFF
>TRBV7-9|-|TRBJ2-3|TRBD1
TGTGCCAGCAGCTTGAGGGCAGGGGGTGATACGCAGTATTTT
CASSLRAGGDTQYF
>TRBV9|once|TRBJ1-2|TRBD1
TGTGCCAGCAGCCCCACACCCCGGACAGGCTCTAACTATGGCTACACCTTC
CASSPTPRTGSNYGYTF
>TRBV27|-|TRBJ2-6|-
TGTGCCAGCAGCCCTCGCAGGAGGGGGGACACTCGCTCTGGGGCCAACGTCCTGACTTTC
CASSPRRRGDTRSGANVLTF
>TRBV6-5|-|TRBJ1-6|-
TGTGCCAGCAACCGGGGGTCTGGGTCACCCCTCCACTTT
CASNRGSGSPLHF
>TRBV5-6|-|TRBJ2-7|-
TGTGCCAGCAGCGCGCCTAATACCTACGAGCAGTACTTC
CASSAPNTYEQYF
>TRBV27|-|TRBJ1-2|TRBD1
TGTGCCAGCAGTTCCCTCGGACAGGGCCTAAGAGTTGGCTACACCTTC
CASSSLGQGLRVGYTF
>TRBV5-5|-|TRBJ1-1|-
TGTGCCAGCAGCTTCAGCATGAACACTGAAGCTTTCTTT
CASSFSMNTEAFF
>TRBV19|-|TRBJ1-6|TRBD1
TGTGCCAGTACGAATGGGGCAGGGGGTTCACCCCTCCACTTT
CASTNGAGGSPLHF
>TRBV6-5|-|TRBJ2-7|-
TGTGCCAGCAGTACCCTCCTCGGGGGACCCTACGAGCAGTACTTC
CASSTLLGGPYEQYF
>TRBV27|-|TRBJ2-1|TRBD1
TGTGCCAGCAGTTTATCGGACAGGGGCTACAATGAGCAGTTCTTC
CASSLSDRGYNEQFF
>TRBV7-8|once|TRBJ2-1|-
TGTGCCAGCAGCCCTGGTGGTGGGTTCGTGGGAGATGAGCAGTTCTTC
CASSPGGGFVGDEQFF
>TRBV2|-|TRBJ2-5|-
TGTGCCAGAGGGGCGGGATTGACGGGAGAGACCCAGTACTTC
CARGAGLTGETQYF
>TRBV4-1|-|TRBJ2-1|-
TGCGCCAGCAGCCAAGAAGAGCAATTGACCTACAATGAGCAGTTCTTC
CASSQEEQLTYNEQFF
>TRBV5-1|-|TRBJ2-7|-
TGCGCCAGCAGCTTGGGGTCAGACTACGAGCAGTACTTC
CASSLGSDYEQYF
>TRBV10-1|once|TRBJ1-6|-
TGCGCCAACATCATCCCGGACAGAGCTTCACCCCTCCACTTT
CANIIPDRASPLHF
>TRBV6-1|-|TRBJ2-7|-
TGTGCCGGCGCCTGGGGACCCCTTCAGGACGAGCAGTACTTC
CAGAWGPLQDEQYF
>TRBV18|-|TRBJ2-1|-
TGTGCCAGCTCACCCCCAGGGACATTAGTTGAGCAGTTCTTC
CASSPPGTLVEQFF
>TRBV18|-|TRBJ1-5|-
TGTGCCAGCTCACCACAGGGGAACGGCAATCAGCCCCAGCATTTT
CASSPQGNGNQPQHF
>TRBV28|-|TRBJ1-3|-
TGTGCCAGCAGTTTCTCGGACACAGGAAACACCATATATTTT
CASSFSDTGNTIYF
>TRBV27|-|TRBJ2-5|-
TGTGCCAGCAGTTGGGGGGACGTAGGCCAAGAGACCCAGTACTTC
CASSWGDVGQETQYF
>TRBV21-1|-|TRBJ1-5|-
TGTGCCAGCAGCAAGAGGACAGGCCCAGATCAGCCCACAATCCATTTT
CASSKRTGPDQPTIHF
>TRBV4-2|-|TRBJ2-2|-
TGTGCCAGCAGCGGGACGGTGAACACCGGGGAGCTGTTTTTT
CASSGTVNTGELFF
>TRBV5-6|-|TRBJ2-7|-
TGTGCCAGCAGCTTGCCCGGACAGCTTTCCTACGAGCAGTACTTC
CASSLPGQLSYEQYF
>TRBV6-5|-|TRBJ2-3|-
TGTGCCAGCAGTTCGACCGTCTCCACAGATACGCAGTATTTT
CASSSTVSTDTQYF
>TRBV28|-|TRBJ1-2|-
TGTGCCAGCACTCCTCCGACGGGAGAATATGGCTACACCTTC
CASTPPTGEYGYTF
>TRBV6-5|-|TRBJ1-1|TRBD1
TGTGCCAGCCTGTTAGGGACAGGGGGGACTGAAGCTTTCTTT
CASLLGTGGTEAFF
>TRBV7-3|-|TRBJ2-3|TRBD1
TGTGCCAGCAGCTTACGGGCATCAGGGGGCCTAGTAAGCACAGATACGCAGTATTTT
CASSLRASGGLVSTDTQYF
>TRBV19|-|TRBJ2-2|-
TGTGCCAGTAGGGGACGTTGGGAGAACACCGGGGAGCTGTTTTTT
CASRGRWENTGELFF
>TRBV5-1|-|TRBJ2-3|-
TGCGCCAGCGCACCCGTACAGGGAGCTACAGATACGCAGTATTTT
CASAPVQGATDTQYF
>TRBV14|-|TRBJ2-3|-
TGTGCCAGCAGCCAAGAGTTATATAACTCAGATACGCAGTATTTT
CASSQELYNSDTQYF
>TRBV6-1|-|TRBJ2-7|TRBD1
TGTGCCAGCATTACCGGGACAGGGCTCTACGAGCAGTACTTC
CASITGTGLYEQYF
>TRBV9|-|TRBJ1-3|TRBD1
TGTGCCAGCAGCGTCTCAACAGGGGTGGCTGGAAACACCATATATTTT
CASSVSTGVAGNTIYF
>TRBV6-6|-|TRBJ2-5|TRBD1
TGTGCCAGCAGTCCGGGACAGCATCAAGAGACCCAGTACTTC
CASSPGQHQETQYF
>TRBV7-8|-|TRBJ2-7|-
TGTGCCAGCAGCGTTAGCGGAGGCTCCTACGAGCAGTACTTC
CASSVSGGSYEQYF
>TRBV2|few|TRBJ1-2|-
TGTGCCAGCAGTGACAGCGAGGGAGGCTACACCTTC
CASSDSEGGYTF
>TRBV15|-|TRBJ1-3|TRBD1
TGTGCCACCAGCAGAGATCGACAGGGGAACGCTGGAAACACCATATATTTT
CATSRDRQGNAGNTIYF
>TRBV27|-|TRBJ1-2|-
TGTGCCAGCAGGGGTGGGGGGCTCGGCTATGGCTACACCTTC
CASRGGGLGYGYTF
>TRBV28|once|TRBJ2-2|-
TGTGCCAGCAGACGGAACACCGGGGAGCTGTTTTTT
CASRRNTGELFF
>TRBV29-1|-|TRBJ2-7|TRBD1
TGCAGCGTTGCCCGGGACAGGGCCGACGAGCAGTACTTC
CSVARDRADEQYF
>TRBV2|-|TRBJ2-3|TRBD2
TGTGCCAGCAGTGAAGGACTAGCCGCAGATACGCAGTATTTT
CASSEGLAADTQYF
>TRBV6-5|-|TRBJ2-3|-
TGTGCCAGCAGTTACTCGAACAGGGCAACAGATACGCAGTATTTT
CASSYSNRATDTQYF
>TRBV18|-|TRBJ2-5|-
TGTGCCAGCTCGTTGGCGAGGGCTCAAGAGACCCAGTACTTC
CASSLARAQETQYF